A single sample gave rise to the 10 T cell receptor beta chains below, sequenced in a study of shared clonotypes between healthy human individuals. This table comes from immunoSEQ multiplex PCR, and its TCRdb copy is limited to in-frame clones, with some not included. The repertoire holds about 1.1 million clones, with about four fifths as singletons. The sample taken for sequencing was memory CD4+ T cells from PBMCs. Subset described: CD45RA-negative fraction. Receptors were obtained from a man younger than 35 in good health. Some clones in this sample may be carry-over from other donors' samples.

This clone has a count of ten or more. The chain recombines TRBV5-1 with TRBJ2-1; D may be TRBD2 (6 bases). The germline V and J ends were trimmed by 3 bases and 4 bases, with 11 bases remaining between them. The CDR3 runs 14 residues. CDR1 is SGHRS and CDR2 is YFSETQ in the germline V gene. The CDR3 bases are TGCGCCAGCAGCTCGCGGGATCATTACAATGAGCAGTTCTTC. It is translated as CASSSRDHYNEQFF.

The chain couples TRBV6-5 to TRBJ2-7, with D perhaps being TRBD1 or TRBD2 (5 bases each). Trimming cost V 6 bases and J 6 bases, with 15 bases left between them. Germline CDR1 is MNHEY and CDR2 is SVGAGI. The CDR3 loop spans 13 amino acids. The CDR3: CASRRTIGAEQYF. CDR3 in DNA: TGTGCCAGCAGACGAACTATCGGGGCCGAGCAGTACTTC.

The rearrangement joins TRBV6-1 to TRBJ2-5; tentatively, D is TRBD2 (5 bases). The CDR3 is 13 amino acids. V was cut by 7 bases and J by 5 bases, with 14 bases left in between. Germline V lookup: CDR1 MNHNS, CDR2 SASEGT. The CDR3 nucleotides are TGTGCCAGCAATCTAGCCCACTGGGAGACCCAGTACTTC. It encodes CASNLAHWETQYF.

The chain has TRBV5-6 and TRBJ2-1, with TRBD1 identical over 9 bases. Trimming at V came to 4 bases and at J to 3 bases, leaving 5 bases not matched to a gene. Germline V gene data show CDR1 as SGHDT and CDR2 as YYEEEE. This CDR3 comprises 15 residues. The CDR3 protein is CASSRTGGLYNEQFF. For the CDR3, the DNA is TGTGCCAGCAGCCGAACAGGGGGCCTCTACAATGAGCAGTTCTTC.

The V call is TRBV10-3, the J call TRBJ1-1; 10 positions match TRBD1. CDR3 length: 15 amino acids. Trimming cost V 11 bases and J 3 bases; bases outside gene matches: 12. CDR1 is ENHRY and CDR2 is SYGVKD in the germline V gene. CDR3 nucleotide sequence: TGTGCCTCGTCTCCGGGACAGGGGCTCGACACTGAAGCTTTCTTT. Protein product: CASSPGQGLDTEAFF.

V is TRBV11-2 and J is TRBJ1-1; 7 bases match TRBD1. The CDR3 has 15 amino acids. The germline V gene has CDR1 SGHAT and CDR2 FQNNGV. Unmatched junction bases numbered 4, after V lost 3 bases and J lost 0 bases. CDR3: CASSLAQGLNTEAFF. The CDR3 region has the DNA TGTGCCAGCAGCTTGGCACAGGGGCTGAACACTGAAGCTTTCTTT.

The gene calls are TRBV4-2 and TRBJ1-2, with D unresolved. The CDR3 sequence is 16 residues long. Germline CDR1 and CDR2: LGHNA and YNFKEQ. The V gene lost 0 bases and the J gene lost 4 bases, with 15 bases spanning the gap. The DNA of the CDR3 is TGTGCCAGCAGCCAAGATTTTCAGGCCCGGCCCTATGGCTACACCTTC. Amino acid sequence: CASSQDFQARPYGYTF.

This rearrangement joins TRBV6-1 to TRBJ2-7, with D uncertain. Trimming cost V 8 bases and J 2 bases, with 7 bases left between them. Germline V gene lookup returns CDR1 MNHNS and CDR2 SASEGT. The CDR3 runs to 11 residues. The CDR3 sequence: CASSHTYEQYF. The DNA of the CDR3 is TGTGCCAGCTCCCATACCTACGAGCAGTACTTC.

The chain carries TRBV6-5 and TRBJ1-1, with D hard to call. The CDR3 sequence is 14 residues long. Per the germline V gene, CDR1 is MNHEY and CDR2 is SVGAGI. V gave up 6 bases and J gave up 1 base, with 12 bases separating them. CDR3 sequence (DNA): TGTGCCAGCAGATTGACGGGAAGGAACACTGAAGCTTTCTTT. Its protein product is CASRLTGRNTEAFF.

V is TRBV7-6 and J is TRBJ1-1; D unclear. V lost 2 bases and J lost 4, with 8 bases in between. The germline V gene encodes CDR1 SGHVS and CDR2 FNYEAQ. This CDR3 is 13 amino acids long. The CDR3 nucleotides are TGTGCCAGCAGCTTAAGTGCTGCCACTGAAGCTTTCTTT. Its translation is CASSLSAATEAFF.